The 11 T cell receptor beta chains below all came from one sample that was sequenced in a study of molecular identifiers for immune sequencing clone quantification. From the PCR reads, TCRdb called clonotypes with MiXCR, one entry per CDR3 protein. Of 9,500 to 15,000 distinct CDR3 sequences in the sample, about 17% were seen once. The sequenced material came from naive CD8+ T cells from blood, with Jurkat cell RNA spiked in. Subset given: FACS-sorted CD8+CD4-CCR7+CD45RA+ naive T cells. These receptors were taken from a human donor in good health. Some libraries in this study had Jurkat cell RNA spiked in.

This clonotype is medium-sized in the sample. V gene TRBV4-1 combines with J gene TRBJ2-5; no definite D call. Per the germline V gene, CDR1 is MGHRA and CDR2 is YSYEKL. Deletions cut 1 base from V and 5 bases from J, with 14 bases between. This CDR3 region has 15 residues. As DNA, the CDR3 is TGCGCCAGCAGCCAAGCCCCTCCCTCCGGGGAGACCCAGTACTTC. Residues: CASSQAPPSGETQYF.

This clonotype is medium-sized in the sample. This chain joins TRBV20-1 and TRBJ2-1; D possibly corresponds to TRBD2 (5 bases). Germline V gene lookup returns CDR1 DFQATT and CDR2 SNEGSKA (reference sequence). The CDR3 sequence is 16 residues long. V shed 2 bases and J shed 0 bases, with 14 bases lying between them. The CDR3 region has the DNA TGCAGTGCTAGACCAAGGGAGTTGGGCTCCTACAATGAGCAGTTCTTC. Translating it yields CSARPRELGSYNEQFF.

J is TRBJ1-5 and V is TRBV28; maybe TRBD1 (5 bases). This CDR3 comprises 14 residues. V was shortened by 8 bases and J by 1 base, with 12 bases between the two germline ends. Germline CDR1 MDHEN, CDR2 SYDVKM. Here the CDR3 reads CASGPGRSNQPQHF. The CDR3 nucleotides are TGTGCCAGCGGCCCAGGGCGGAGCAATCAGCCCCAGCATTTT.

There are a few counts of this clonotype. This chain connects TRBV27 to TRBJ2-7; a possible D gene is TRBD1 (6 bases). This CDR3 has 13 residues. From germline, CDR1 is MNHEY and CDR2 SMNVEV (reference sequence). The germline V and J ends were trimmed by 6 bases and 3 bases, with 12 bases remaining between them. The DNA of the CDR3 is TGTGCCAGCAGCAGGACAGCCAGCTACGAGCAGTACTTC. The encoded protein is CASSRTASYEQYF.

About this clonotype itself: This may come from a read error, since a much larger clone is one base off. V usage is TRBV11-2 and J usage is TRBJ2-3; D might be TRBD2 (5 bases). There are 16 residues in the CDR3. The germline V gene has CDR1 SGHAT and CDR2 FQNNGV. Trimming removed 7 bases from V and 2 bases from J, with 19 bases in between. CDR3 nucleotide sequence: TGTGCCAGCATCCCTACTCCCTGGACTCCCACAGATACGCAGTATTTT. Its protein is CASIPTPWTPTDTQYF. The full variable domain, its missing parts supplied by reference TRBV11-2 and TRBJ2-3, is EAGVAQSPRYKIIEKRQSVAFWCNPISGHATLYWYQQILGQGPKLLIQFQNNGVVDDSQLPKDRFSAERLKGVDSTLKIQPAKLEDSAVYLCASIPTPWTPTDTQYFGPGTRLTVL.

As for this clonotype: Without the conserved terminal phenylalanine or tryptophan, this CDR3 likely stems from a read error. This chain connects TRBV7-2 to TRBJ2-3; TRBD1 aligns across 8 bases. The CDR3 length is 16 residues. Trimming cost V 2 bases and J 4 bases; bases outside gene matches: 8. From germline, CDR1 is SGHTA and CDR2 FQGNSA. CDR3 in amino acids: CASSLIAGGLADTQYL. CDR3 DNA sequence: TGTGCCAGCAGCTTAATCGCAGGGGGCCTCGCAGATACGCAGTATCTT.

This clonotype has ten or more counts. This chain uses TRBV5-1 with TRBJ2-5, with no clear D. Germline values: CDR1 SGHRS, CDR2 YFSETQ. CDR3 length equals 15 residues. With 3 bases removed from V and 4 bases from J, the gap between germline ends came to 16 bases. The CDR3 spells CASSSTNRAAETQYF. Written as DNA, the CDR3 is TGCGCCAGCAGCTCGACCAATCGGGCAGCAGAGACCCAGTACTTC.

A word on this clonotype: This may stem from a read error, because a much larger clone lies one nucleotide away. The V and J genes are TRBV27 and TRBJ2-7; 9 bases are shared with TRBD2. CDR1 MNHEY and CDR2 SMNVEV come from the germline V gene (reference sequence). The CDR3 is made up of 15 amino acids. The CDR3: CASSLGLAGTYGQYF. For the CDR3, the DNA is TGTGCCAGCAGTTTAGGGCTAGCGGGAACCTACGGGCAGTACTTC.

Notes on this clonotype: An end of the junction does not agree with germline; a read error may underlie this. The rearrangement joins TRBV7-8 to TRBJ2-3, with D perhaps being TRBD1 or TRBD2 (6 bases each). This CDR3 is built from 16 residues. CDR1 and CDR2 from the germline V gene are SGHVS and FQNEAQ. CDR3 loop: CASCPLGGGRTDAQYF. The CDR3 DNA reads TGTGCCAGCTGCCCATTGGGGGGCGGTCGGACAGATGCGCAGTATTTT.

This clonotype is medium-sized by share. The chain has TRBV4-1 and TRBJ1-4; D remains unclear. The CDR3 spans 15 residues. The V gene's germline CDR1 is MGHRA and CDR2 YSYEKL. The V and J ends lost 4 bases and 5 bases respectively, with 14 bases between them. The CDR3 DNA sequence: TGCGCCAGCAGCCCAGTTGAGGACCTCAATGAAAAACTGTTTTTT. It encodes CASSPVEDLNEKLFF.

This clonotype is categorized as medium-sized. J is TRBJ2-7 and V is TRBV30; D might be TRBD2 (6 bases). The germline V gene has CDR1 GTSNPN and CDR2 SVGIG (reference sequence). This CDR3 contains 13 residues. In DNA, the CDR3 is TGTGTCGGGGGACCGCCTACACCCTACGAGCAGTACTTC. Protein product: CVGGPPTPYEQYF.